This T cell receptor (beta chain) stems from a study of cytomegalovirus exposure and HLA in healthy donors (dated by TCRdb to 2016 to 2017). For context, the study as a whole: In an earlier analysis of under 600 of the donors, under 300 Gb of sequence data and 90 million to 130 million unique TCR beta sequences from 150 million to 200 million T cells were reported. About 330 gigabases of sequencing data and 70 million to 100 million unique TCR sequences made up an early release that covered approximately 650 HLA-typed donors. Of the 300 to 450 genotyped donors, less than 85% were placed in the genetic ancestry cluster associated with self-reported Caucasian donors. The aim of the study was to test whether cataloging public T cell receptors could identify signatures of past pathogen exposure. The study used immunosequencing to profile the T cell repertoires of 666 subjects and linked those repertoires to cytomegalovirus serostatus. A separate validation cohort of roughly 110 different subjects was used in addition to the 666-subject first cohort. To predict cytomegalovirus infection status, the study brought together high-throughput TCR immunosequencing, statistical association of individual TCRs with disease status, and machine learning. To study patterns of TCR occurrence, a later analysis re-analyzed previously published TCR beta repertoires from 700 or so donors and added high-resolution HLA genotyping. Rather than drawing on any new phenotypic data, the later analysis identified candidate immune exposures from TCR beta sequences and the way those sequences occurred across donors. An earlier analysis of some 500 of the donors used high-throughput TCR beta sequencing to judge whether each TCR beta V gene segment behaved as functional or pseudogenic. Donor age, sex, ethnicity and CMV serostatus were collected together with the repertoire data. Genome-wide SNP genotypes for about three fifths of the roughly 700 donors were used in a later genetic analysis, which treated that subset as a discovery cohort. Every discovery cohort repertoire had been produced on one sequencing platform. Both class I and class II loci were covered by HLA typing, at four-digit resolution. Typing coverage varied by locus: roughly 620-640 donors for A, B, C, DRB1 and DQB1; 522 for DQA1; about 590 for DPA1; under 490 for DPB1. Roughly 5 DR-DQ haplotypes were handled as single units for association and clustering, since linkage in the cohort was strong. Across 398 genotyped donors of the cohort, an average of roughly 250,000 unique TCR beta nucleotide sequences per donor were sequenced, and roughly 20% of those sequences were non-productive. Overall results and qualifications from the work: Compared with the approximately 710-donor mean, donors in an Asian-associated ancestry cluster had fewer N-insertions in productive TCRs, according to a later genetic analysis. Several of the top co-occurrence clusters appeared to be linked to parvovirus B19, influenza, CMV and Epstein-Barr virus, according to a later analysis. Broadly in line with IMGT annotations, most TCR beta V segments showed up in productive rearrangements about 90% or about 30% of the time in an earlier analysis of several hundred of the donors. An association between a missense DCLRE1C variant and V-gene and J-gene trimming of TCR beta chains was found in a later genetic analysis and replicated in an independent cohort. At a false discovery rate of 0.05, a later analysis linked some 18,000 TCR beta sequences to specific HLA alleles. A few of the identified cytomegalovirus-associated TCR beta chains were confirmed in vitro to be specific for cytomegalovirus antigens. A further reported finding was that TCR beta sequences accurately predicted the HLA-A and HLA-B alleles for most subjects in the first cohort. In a later analysis, the rate of TCR association differed among HLA loci, with DRB1 alleles having the most associated TCRs and HLA-C alleles having the fewest. A group of highly shared sequence variants was considered likely to be a technical artifact of the sequencing pipeline. Because HLA typing was missing for some donors at each locus, association tests included only the typed subset. Because the 87-base-pair reads could not distinguish some IMGT-functional V segments, including TRBV6-2 and TRBV6-3, those segments were excluded. Assigning TCR associations to individual alleles was difficult when HLA alleles, especially DR and DQ, strongly co-occurred. Most TCR sequences were seen in very few donors, while some public TCRs were found in many individuals. In a later analysis, most CMV-associated TCR beta chains were found to appear HLA-restricted, with HLA associations seemingly driven largely by CMV exposure. For the cohort, immune exposure information was limited to CMV serostatus. The study gave a list of 150 to 200 TCR beta chains associated with cytomegalovirus. This cohort had only TCR beta chains sequenced, and the lack of alpha or paired-chain data limited which features could be detected. The presence/absence analyses assumed that sequencing depth was roughly uniform across donors, and that assumption may not be true. In a later analysis, HLA-associated TCR beta chains showed more clonal expansion and lower generation probabilities than non-associated chains that were equally common. It was suggested by the authors that the approach could potentially be generalized to other disease states and immunological phenotypes. The earlier analysis of about 600 of the donors excluded around 17 rarely observed V segments, including chromosome 9 orphons, because counts were too low. The classifier was reported to diagnose cytomegalovirus status with high specificity and sensitivity in both the original cohort and the validation cohort. Correlated functional status among segregating V segments might reflect linkage disequilibrium, but an unknown experimental factor could not be ruled out.

Library preparation used the immunoSEQ multiplex PCR assay. The multiplex PCR relied on a mix of 60 forward primers for TCR Vbeta segments and 13 reverse primers for TCR Jbeta segments. The CDR3 region of rearranged TCR beta genes was amplified from genomic DNA with a multiplex PCR assay. On the Illumina HiSeq System, the amplified TCR beta libraries were sequenced as 87-base-pair reads. The source study handled its data this way. Across the 700 or so repertoires, a later analysis counted 75 million to 90 million unique TCR beta chains, approximately 10 million of which were shared by at least two donors. To remove PCR and sequencing errors, raw reads were error-corrected and collapsed into unique sequences using a nearest-neighbor algorithm that merged closely related sequences. Alignment of CDR3 sequences to IMGT reference sequences was used to assign V, D and J gene segments. For a sequence to be retained, a match of at least six nucleotides to both a V gene segment and a J gene segment was required. Rearrangements were called productive when the CDR3 lacked stop codons and stayed in frame with V and J; all others were non-productive. Following IMGT convention, CDR3 was defined as the stretch from the second conserved V-encoded cysteine to the conserved J-encoded phenylalanine. The earlier analysis of about 610 of the donors excluded sequences that lacked an unambiguous match to a single V gene segment. An earlier analysis of 550 to 650 of the donors classified V segments as functional when productive rearrangements were above 56.7% and as segregating when the standard deviation between donors was above 5%. A statistical classification framework was built for diagnosing cytomegalovirus status from the catalog of TCR beta chain sequences. In a later analysis, V and J genes were assigned by comparing TCR nucleotide sequences against IMGT/GENE-DB human TR gene sequences. In a later analysis, CDR3 sequences and most-parsimonious VDJ recombination scenarios were assigned using the TCRdist pipeline. In a later analysis, each TCR beta chain was defined by its CDR3 amino acid sequence together with its V-gene family, and reads lacking a unique V-gene family were excluded. In a later analysis, approximately 590 highly shared, low-generation-probability nucleotide sequences were removed to address suspected cross-contamination and a sequencing artifact. In a later analysis, a clonal expansion index was calculated for each public chain from normalized within-repertoire ranks of inferred template counts. Generation probabilities in a later analysis came from a VDJ recombination model fitted to out-of-frame rearrangements, and those results were checked against IGoR. In a later analysis, TCR-TCR, TCR-HLA and TCR-CMV co-occurrence was scored with hypergeometric tests, and a repertoire-size bias correction was applied to TCR pairs. In a later analysis, false discovery rates were estimated by permuting HLA or CMV assignments 20 times. In a later analysis, co-occurring TCRs were grouped using DBSCAN, and TCRdist sequence similarity was added for clustering within HLA-allele-positive subsets. Repertoires with fewer than 30,000 or more than 120,000 public chains, plus five repertoires with anomalous nucleotide sharing, were excluded from co-occurrence clustering. Held by TCRdb, this immuneACCESS table contains in-frame sequences only and omits some clones. Under half of the omission traces to an unresolved V gene where checked; the cause of the rest is unknown. The DNA was the basis for D and trimming; V, J and clone size are from that table. This sample holds 110,000 or so clones; less than 80% were observed only once. The ten largest make up around 4.3% of the sample.

Germline trimming amounts to 2 bases on V and 8 bases on J, with 5 as the count of junction bases outside the gene matches. Its CDR3 holds 14 amino acids, cysteine through phenylalanine. This entry keeps only the CDR3 DNA: 42 bases, framed from base 1. The CDR1 and CDR2 encoded by the germline V gene are MNHEY and SVGAGI. The cohort consisted of more than 650 healthy bone marrow donors. All cohort members were sampled while nominally healthy, although unrecorded immune exposures were likely present. The donor was CMV seropositive and was included in the group of approximately 300 seropositive cohort members. A peripheral blood sample was provided by each donor, and peripheral blood mononuclear cells were used for TCR beta sequencing. The Qiagen DNeasy Blood Extraction Kit was used to extract genomic DNA from the blood cell samples. About this clone: Which antigen it targets is not known. Base qualities are missing; no much larger clone stands one base away.

The TCR originated in a woman in her thirties or forties in good health and CMV-seropositive. The chain couples TRBV6-5 to TRBJ2-1; 8 nucleotides in the junction match TRBD1. Material: PBMCs. The DNA sequence is given as TGTGCCAGCAGTTACAGGGAGACAGGGGATGAGCAGTTCTTC. It is translated as CASSYRETGDEQFF.